The 13 T cell receptor beta chains listed next were all sequenced from one sample in a study of siplizumab effects on memory and regulatory T cells. The protocol was immunoSEQ multiplex PCR, while the TCRdb copy is restricted to in-frame clones and leaves out a portion. The table has about 82,000 clones, 87% seen once. Sequencing was performed on Tregs sorted from blood. The source is a human donor in good health.

This chain uses TRBV28 with TRBJ1-5; perhaps TRBD1 as D (5 bases). Germline V gives CDR1 MDHEN, CDR2 SYDVKM. The V and J ends lost 8 bases and 0 bases respectively, with 14 bases between them. This CDR3 contains 15 residues. The CDR3 DNA reads TGTGCCAGCGCCAGGGACCGTGGTAGCAATCAGCCCCAGCATTTT. Translation gives CASARDRGSNQPQHF.

In this sample, this clone turned up a few times. This chain uses TRBV5-6 with TRBJ1-4; D unclear. V lost 0 bases and J lost 6, with 6 bases in between. Germline CDR1 and CDR2: SGHDT and YYEEEE. The CDR3 covers 13 residues. CDR3 protein: CASSLAGDEKLFF. As DNA, the CDR3 is TGTGCCAGCAGCTTGGCTGGGGATGAAAAACTGTTTTTT.

As for this clone: This specimen includes other DNA sequences encoding the same CDR3. The V call is TRBV18, the J call TRBJ1-1; a weak D match, TRBD1 (5 bases). Germline V gene lookup returns CDR1 KGHSH and CDR2 LQKENI. The CDR3 loop spans 13 amino acids. The V end lost 3 bases, the J end lost 1 base, and 6 bases lay between the germline ends. The CDR3 nucleotides are TGTGCCAGCTCACCCCAGGGGAACACTGAAGCTTTCTTT. Translation gives CASSPQGNTEAFF.

This chain uses TRBV27 with TRBJ1-2; 7 bases are shared with TRBD1. Per the germline V gene, CDR1 is MNHEY and CDR2 is SMNVEV (reference sequence). The CDR3 consists of 15 residues. The trim removed 5 bases at V and 6 bases at J, leaving 12 bases unmatched. The CDR3 is CASSPQGGARNGYTF. Here the CDR3 DNA reads TGTGCCAGCAGTCCCCAGGGGGGCGCCCGGAATGGCTACACCTTC.

The genes are TRBV2 and TRBJ1-5; the D gene is possibly TRBD1 (5 bases). Germline CDR1 SNHLY, CDR2 FYNNEI. Trimming took 6 bases from V and 2 from J, leaving 14 bases between them. This CDR3 contains 15 residues. This CDR3 reads CASRDGGGGNQPQHF. CDR3 sequence (DNA): TGTGCCAGCAGGGACGGCGGAGGGGGCAATCAGCCCCAGCATTTT.

The J gene is TRBJ2-7, the V gene TRBV10-3; D gene uncertain. From germline, CDR1 is ENHRY and CDR2 SYGVKD. Trimming took off 4 bases at V and 0 bases at J, with 7 bases between the two ends. This CDR3 is built from 13 residues. CDR3 nucleotide sequence: TGTGCCATCAGTGGTCTCGACTCCTACGAGCAGTACTTC. It translates to CAISGLDSYEQYF.

This clone was counted a single time. The V and J genes are TRBV6-5 and TRBJ1-2, with D perhaps TRBD1 (5 bases). This CDR3 has 15 residues. Germline V gene lookup returns CDR1 MNHEY and CDR2 SVGAGI. Deletions cut 1 base from V and 8 bases from J, with 17 bases between. The CDR3 here is CASSYFGRVMEGYTF. In DNA form, the CDR3 reads TGTGCCAGCAGTTACTTCGGCAGGGTGATGGAGGGCTACACCTTC.

CDR3 protein: CASSSDAAGSGNTIYF. Written as DNA, the CDR3 is TGTGCCAGCAGCTCAGACGCCGCAGGGTCCGGAAACACCATATATTTT. The V call is TRBV7-6, the J call TRBJ1-3, with a tentative D call TRBD1 (5 bases). V was cut by 4 bases and J by 4 bases, with 17 bases left in between. Germline assignment: CDR1 SGHVS and CDR2 FNYEAQ. The CDR3 has 16 amino acids.

This clone was seen once. Written as DNA, the CDR3 is TGTGCCAGCTCACTGAATCCCGGGACTTCTATGTGGGAGACCCAGTACTTC. It is translated as CASSLNPGTSMWETQYF. The chain recombines TRBV18 with TRBJ2-5, with a weak D call TRBD2 (6 bases). Germline V lookup: CDR1 KGHSH, CDR2 LQKENI. Trimming shortened V by 4 bases and J by 5 bases, and 23 bases separated the two germline ends. This CDR3 spans 17 amino acids.

V is TRBV6-5 and J is TRBJ2-7, with 8 nucleotides matching TRBD1. Germline CDR1 and CDR2: MNHEY and SVGAGI. V was pared by 5 bases and J by 7 bases, with 13 bases of the junction left unmatched. The CDR3 has 15 amino acids. The DNA of the CDR3 is TGTGCCAGCAGTACGCCAGGACAGGGCCGAGGGGAGCAGTACTTC. Protein: CASSTPGQGRGEQYF.

This chain joins TRBV5-1 and TRBJ2-3; D gene ambiguous. Germline V gene sequence: CDR1 SGHRS, CDR2 YFSETQ. Between the trimmed V and J ends, which lost 7 bases and 1 base, there was a span of 13 bases. The CDR3 totals 14 residues. CDR3 nucleotide sequence: TGCGCCAGCCATGAGACGTTGGGCACAGATACGCAGTATTTT. The encoded protein is CASHETLGTDTQYF.

The chain links TRBV13 to TRBJ2-4; a possible D gene is TRBD2 (7 bases). Germline CDR1 is PRHDT and CDR2 is FYEKMQ (reference sequence). This CDR3 is 13 amino acids long. Trimming took off 3 bases at V and 8 bases at J, with 11 bases between the two ends. CDR3 in DNA: TGTGCCAGCAGCTTCCGGGGGGCGGACATTCAGTACTTC. This translates into CASSFRGADIQYF.

The rearrangement uses TRBV5-5 and TRBJ1-4, with D unresolved. The CDR3 loop spans 13 amino acids. Germline loops: CDR1 SGHKS, CDR2 YYEKEE (reference sequence). The ends were cut back, 1 base at V and 8 bases at J, with 9 bases in the middle. The CDR3: CASSLRVWEKLFF. The CDR3 DNA is TGTGCCAGCAGCTTGCGGGTTTGGGAAAAACTGTTTTTT. The variable domain in full, with the rest retrieved from reference TRBV5-5 and TRBJ1-4, is DAGVTQSPTHLIKTRGQQVTLRCSPISGHKSVSWYQQVLGQGPQFIFQYYEKEERGRGNFPDRFSARQFPNYSSELNVNALLLGDSALYLCASSLRVWEKLFFGSGTQLSVL.